What follows describes a single T cell receptor (beta chain). The sample comes from a study of blood T cell repertoires in COVID-19. In the study overall: The study drew acute and convalescent COVID-19 samples from the United States, Italy and Spain.

Residents of approximately 25 US areas, aged about 18 to 89 years, made up the participants. CDR3 size: 13 residues. Germline CDR1 SNHLY, CDR2 FYNNEI. V dropped 6 bases and J dropped 7; count of bases not matched to a gene: 4. Measured with immunoSEQ multiplex PCR; TCRdb has only the in-frame clones, and not every one. The sample includes roughly 200,000 clones, 75% to 90% of them seen just once. V and J are TRBV2 and TRBJ1-5, with 9 bases aligning to TRBD1. Sequencing was carried out using PBMCs or T cells enriched from blood (not recorded which). The receptor's source is a woman in her 30s who had been exposed to COVID-19. DNA of the CDR3: TGTGCCAGCAGGGGGACAGGGCCGCAGCCCCAGCATTTT. It yields the protein CASRGTGPQPQHF.